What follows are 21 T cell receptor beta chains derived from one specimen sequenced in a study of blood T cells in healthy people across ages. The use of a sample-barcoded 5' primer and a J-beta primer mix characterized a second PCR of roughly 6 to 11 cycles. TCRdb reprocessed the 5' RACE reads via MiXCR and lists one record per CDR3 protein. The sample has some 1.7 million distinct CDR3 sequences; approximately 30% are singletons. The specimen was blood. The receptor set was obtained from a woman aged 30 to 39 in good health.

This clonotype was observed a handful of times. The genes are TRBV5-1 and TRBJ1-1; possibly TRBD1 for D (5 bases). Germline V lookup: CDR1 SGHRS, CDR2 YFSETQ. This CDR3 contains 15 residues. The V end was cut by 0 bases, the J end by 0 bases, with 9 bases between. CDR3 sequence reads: CASSLDGGMNTEAFF. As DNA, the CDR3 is TGCGCCAGCAGCTTGGATGGGGGAATGAACACTGAAGCTTTCTTT.

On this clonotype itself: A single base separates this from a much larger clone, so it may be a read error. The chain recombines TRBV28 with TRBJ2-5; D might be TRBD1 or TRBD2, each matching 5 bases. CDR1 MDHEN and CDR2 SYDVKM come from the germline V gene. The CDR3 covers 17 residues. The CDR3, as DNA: TGTACCAGCAGTCCGGGTTGGTCGGGGACCCTTAGGAAGACCCAGTACTTC. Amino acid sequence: CTSSPGWSGTLRKTQYF. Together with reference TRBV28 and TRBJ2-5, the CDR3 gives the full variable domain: DVKVTQSSRYLVKRTGEKVFLECVQDMDHENMFWYRQDPGLGLRLIYFSYDVKMKEKGDIPEGYSVSREKKERFSLILESASTNQTSMYLCTSSPGWSGTLRKTQYFGPGTRLLVL.

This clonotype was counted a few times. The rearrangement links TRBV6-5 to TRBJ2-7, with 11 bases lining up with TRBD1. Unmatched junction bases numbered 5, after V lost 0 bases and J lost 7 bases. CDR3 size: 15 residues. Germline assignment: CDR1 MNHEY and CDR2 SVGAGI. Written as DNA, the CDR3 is TGTGCCAGCAGTTACTCCGGGACAGGGGGTTGGGAGCAGTACTTC. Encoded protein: CASSYSGTGGWEQYF.

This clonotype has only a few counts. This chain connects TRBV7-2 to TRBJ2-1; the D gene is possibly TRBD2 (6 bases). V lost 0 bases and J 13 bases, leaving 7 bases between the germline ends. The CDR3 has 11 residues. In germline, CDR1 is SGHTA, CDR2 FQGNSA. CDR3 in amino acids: CASSLADYQFF. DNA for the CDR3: TGTGCCAGCAGCTTAGCGGACTACCAGTTCTTC.

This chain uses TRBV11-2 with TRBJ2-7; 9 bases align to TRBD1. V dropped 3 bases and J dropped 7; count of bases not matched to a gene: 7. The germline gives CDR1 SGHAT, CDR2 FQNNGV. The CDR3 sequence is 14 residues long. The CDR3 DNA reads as TGTGCCAGCAGCTTCGCACAGGGGGCAAGGGAGCAGTACTTC. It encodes CASSFAQGAREQYF. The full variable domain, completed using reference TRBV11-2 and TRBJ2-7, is EAGVAQSPRYKIIEKRQSVAFWCNPISGHATLYWYQQILGQGPKLLIQFQNNGVVDDSQLPKDRFSAERLKGVDSTLKIQPAKLEDSAVYLCASSFAQGAREQYFGPGTRLTVT.

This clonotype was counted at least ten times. The CDR3 loop reads CSVESPGFRRSRVDEQYF. CDR3 bases: TGCAGCGTTGAATCCCCCGGGTTCAGACGCTCGCGGGTCGACGAGCAGTACTTC. This sequence joins TRBV29-1 and TRBJ2-7; D may be TRBD2 (5 bases). Trimming took off 2 bases at V and 5 bases at J, with 28 bases between the two ends. The CDR3 covers 18 residues. Germline-derived CDR1 and CDR2 are SQVTM and ANQGSEA.

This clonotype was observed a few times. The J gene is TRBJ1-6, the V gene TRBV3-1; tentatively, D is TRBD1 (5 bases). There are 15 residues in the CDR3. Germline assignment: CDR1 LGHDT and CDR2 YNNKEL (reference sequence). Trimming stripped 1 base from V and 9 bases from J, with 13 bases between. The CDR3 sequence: CASSQGGSVRSPLHF. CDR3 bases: TGTGCCAGCAGCCAAGGGGGCTCCGTACGTTCACCCCTCCACTTT.

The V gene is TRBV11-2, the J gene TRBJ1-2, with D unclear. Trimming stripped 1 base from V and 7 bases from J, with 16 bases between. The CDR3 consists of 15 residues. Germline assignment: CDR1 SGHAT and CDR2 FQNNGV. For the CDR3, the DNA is TGTGCCAGCAGCTTAGGAGGCCACTCCCTAGGTGGCTACACCTTC. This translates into CASSLGGHSLGGYTF. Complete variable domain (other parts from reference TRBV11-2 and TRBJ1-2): EAGVAQSPRYKIIEKRQSVAFWCNPISGHATLYWYQQILGQGPKLLIQFQNNGVVDDSQLPKDRFSAERLKGVDSTLKIQPAKLEDSAVYLCASSLGGHSLGGYTFGSGTRLTVV.

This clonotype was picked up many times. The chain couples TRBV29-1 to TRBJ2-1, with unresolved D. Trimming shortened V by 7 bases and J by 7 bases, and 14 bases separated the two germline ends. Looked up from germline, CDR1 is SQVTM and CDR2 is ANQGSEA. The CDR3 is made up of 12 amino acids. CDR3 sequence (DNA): TGCAGCGCCCGAATTAGGCCAAATGAGCAGTTCTTC. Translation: CSARIRPNEQFF.

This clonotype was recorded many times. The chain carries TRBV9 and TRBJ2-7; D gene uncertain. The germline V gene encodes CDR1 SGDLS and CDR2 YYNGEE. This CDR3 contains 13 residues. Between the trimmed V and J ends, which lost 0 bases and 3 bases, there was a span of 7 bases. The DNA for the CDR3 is TGTGCCAGCAGCGTAGAACGTGTCTACGAGCAGTACTTC. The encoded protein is CASSVERVYEQYF. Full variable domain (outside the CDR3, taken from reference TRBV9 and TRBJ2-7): DSGVTQTPKHLITATGQRVTLRCSPRSGDLSVYWYQQSLDQGLQFLIQYYNGEERAKGNILERFSAQQFPDLHSELNLSSLELGDSALYFCASSVERVYEQYFGPGTRLTVT.

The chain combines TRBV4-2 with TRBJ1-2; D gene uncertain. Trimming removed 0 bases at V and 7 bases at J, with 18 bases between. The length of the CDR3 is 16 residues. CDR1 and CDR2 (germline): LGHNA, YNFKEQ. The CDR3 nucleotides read TGTGCCAGCAGCCAAGATCAAGAACTCCCGGGCAGTGGCTACACCTTC. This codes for CASSQDQELPGSGYTF.

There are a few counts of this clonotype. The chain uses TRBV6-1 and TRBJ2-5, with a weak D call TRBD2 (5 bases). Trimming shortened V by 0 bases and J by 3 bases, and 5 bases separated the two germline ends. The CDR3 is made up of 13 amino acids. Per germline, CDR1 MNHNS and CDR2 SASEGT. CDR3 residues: CASSEAEEETQYF. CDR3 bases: TGTGCCAGCAGTGAAGCGGAGGAAGAGACCCAGTACTTC.

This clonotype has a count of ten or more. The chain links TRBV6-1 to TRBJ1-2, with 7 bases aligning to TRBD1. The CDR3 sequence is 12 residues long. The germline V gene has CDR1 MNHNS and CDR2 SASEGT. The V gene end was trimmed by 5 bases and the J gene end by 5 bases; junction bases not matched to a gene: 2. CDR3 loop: CASSWDSYGYTF. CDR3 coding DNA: TGTGCCAGCAGTTGGGACAGTTATGGCTACACCTTC.

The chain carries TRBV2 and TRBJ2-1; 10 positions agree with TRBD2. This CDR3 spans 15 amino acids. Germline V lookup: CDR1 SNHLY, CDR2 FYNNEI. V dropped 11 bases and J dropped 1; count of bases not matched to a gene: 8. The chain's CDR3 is CAQQRGLASYNEQFF. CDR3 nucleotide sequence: TGTGCCCAGCAACGGGGACTAGCGTCCTACAATGAGCAGTTCTTC. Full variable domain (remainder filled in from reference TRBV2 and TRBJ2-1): EPEVTQTPSHQVTQMGQEVILRCVPISNHLYFYWYRQILGQKVEFLVSFYNNEISEKSEIFDDQFSVERPDGSNFTLKIRSTKLEDSAMYFCAQQRGLASYNEQFFGPGTRLTVL.

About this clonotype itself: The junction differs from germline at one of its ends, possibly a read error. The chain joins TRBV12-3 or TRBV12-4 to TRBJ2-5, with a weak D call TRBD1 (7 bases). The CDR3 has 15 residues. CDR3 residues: CASSLRYRGRETRYF. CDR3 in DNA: TGTGCCAGCAGTTTGAGGTACAGGGGCCGGGAGACCCGGTACTTC.

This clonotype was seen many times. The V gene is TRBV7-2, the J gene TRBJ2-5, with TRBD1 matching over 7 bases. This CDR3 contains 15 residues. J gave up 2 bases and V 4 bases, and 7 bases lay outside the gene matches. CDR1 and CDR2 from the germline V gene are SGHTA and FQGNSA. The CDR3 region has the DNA TGTGCCAGCAGCTCCCACAGGGGTGTACAAGAGACCCAGTACTTC. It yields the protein CASSSHRGVQETQYF.

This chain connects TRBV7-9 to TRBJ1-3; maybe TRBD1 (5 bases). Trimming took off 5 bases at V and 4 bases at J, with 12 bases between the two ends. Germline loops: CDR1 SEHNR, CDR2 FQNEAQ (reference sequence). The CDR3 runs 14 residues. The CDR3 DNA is TGTGCCAGCAGCCCGGGACGCAGGGGAAACACCATATATTTT. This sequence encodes CASSPGRRGNTIYF.

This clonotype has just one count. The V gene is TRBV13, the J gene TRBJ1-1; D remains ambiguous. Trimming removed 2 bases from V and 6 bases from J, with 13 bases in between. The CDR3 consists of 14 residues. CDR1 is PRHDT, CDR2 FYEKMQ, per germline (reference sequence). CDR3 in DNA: TGTGCCAGCAGCTTATCGCCGGGTATGCCTGAAGCTTTCTTT. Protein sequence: CASSLSPGMPEAFF.

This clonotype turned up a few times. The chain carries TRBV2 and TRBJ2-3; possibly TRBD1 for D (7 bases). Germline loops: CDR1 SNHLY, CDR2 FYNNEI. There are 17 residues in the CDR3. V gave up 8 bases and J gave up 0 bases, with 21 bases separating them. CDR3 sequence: CASAAGPGGYSTDTQYF. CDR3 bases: TGTGCCAGCGCTGCGGGGCCAGGGGGGTATAGCACAGATACGCAGTATTTT.

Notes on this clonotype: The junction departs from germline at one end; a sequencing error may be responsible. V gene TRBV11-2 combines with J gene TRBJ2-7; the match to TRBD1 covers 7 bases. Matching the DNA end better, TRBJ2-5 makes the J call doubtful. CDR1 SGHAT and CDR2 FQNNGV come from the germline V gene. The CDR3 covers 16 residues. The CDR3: CASNLATGNLVETQYF. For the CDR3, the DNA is TGTGCCAGCAACTTAGCGACAGGGAATCTGGTAGAGACCCAGTACTTC.

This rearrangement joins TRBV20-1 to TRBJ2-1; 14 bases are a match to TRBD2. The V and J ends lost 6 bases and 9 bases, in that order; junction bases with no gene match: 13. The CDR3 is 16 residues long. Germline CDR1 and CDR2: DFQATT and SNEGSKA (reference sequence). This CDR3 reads CSAPGLAGDEGSEQFF. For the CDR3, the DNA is TGCAGTGCCCCGGGACTAGCGGGAGATGAAGGGAGTGAGCAGTTCTTC.